This entry is about one T cell receptor (beta chain). The antigen remains undetermined. At one boundary the junction diverges from the germline segment, which might be a read error. In germline, CDR1 is SSHAT, CDR2 FNYEAQ (reference sequence). The CDR3 length is 15 residues. PCR amplification relied on 60 Vbeta primers (plus 13 Jbeta primers). Libraries were prepared by immunoSEQ multiplex PCR; TCRdb keeps only in-frame clonotypes and omits some of them. The sample contains about 55,000 clones, roughly 70% of which appear only once. The sample is drawn from a study of cytomegalovirus exposure and HLA in healthy donors. Broader study findings: The study recorded about 160 TCR beta chains that were cytomegalovirus-associated. TCR beta V- and J-gene trimming was later associated with a missense DCLRE1C variant. Most TCR sequences were seen very rarely across donors, but some public TCRs occurred in many. Specificity for CMV antigens was confirmed in vitro for three of the CMV-associated chains.

The sample taken for sequencing was PBMCs. The clonotype comes from a man in his forties or fifties in good health and CMV-seropositive. The chain uses TRBV7-7 and TRBJ2-7; 8 positions match TRBD1. CDR3 DNA sequence: TGTGCTAGCAGCGCGGGGACAGGCAGCTCCTACGAGCAGTACTTC. This encodes CASSAGTGSSYEQYF.